These T cell receptor beta chains were read from a single sample in a study of post-analysis software for immune sequencing data. From the PCR reads, TCRdb called clonotypes with MiXCR, one entry per CDR3 protein. This table has 160,000 or so distinct CDR3 sequences, around 36% appearing once. The material was blood, obtained after autologous hematopoietic stem cell transplantation. Every receptor here comes from a girl between 10 and 17 years old with multiple sclerosis. The CDR3 runs from the conserved cysteine through the conserved F or W. A D gene is named only where the DNA matches it firmly. Not every row has a clone size; where given, it reads once, few, many or a size class.

J,V,D,size,DNA,CDR3
TRBJ2-7,TRBV6-5,NA,NA,TGTGCCAGCAGTGGACCTAGCTTCGAGCAGTACTTC,CASSGPSFEQYF
TRBJ2-3,TRBV4-1,TRBD2,few,TGCGCCAGCAGCCAAGATCAAGCGGGAGTGGCAGATACGCAGTATTTT,CASSQDQAGVADTQYF
TRBJ2-3,TRBV27,NA,few,TGTGCCAGCAGTTTAAGCGGGTCCCCCACGCAGTATTTT,CASSLSGSPTQYF
TRBJ1-2,TRBV29-1,NA,few,TGCAGCGCCGAGGCAAGGAGGGGCTACACCTTC,CSAEARRGYTF
TRBJ2-5,TRBV10-3,NA,many,TGTGCCATCAGTGAGTCGCTCGCAGCGTACCAAGAGACCCAGTACTTC,CAISESLAAYQETQYF
TRBJ2-7,TRBV7-2,TRBD2,NA,TGTGCCGGCAGCCCCCTAGCGGGAGGGTCCGAGCAGTACTTC,CAGSPLAGGSEQYF
TRBJ2-2,TRBV29-1,NA,once,TGCAGCGTTAGAGAGGGTCACGGGGAGCTGTTTTTT,CSVREGHGELFF
TRBJ2-7,TRBV7-2,NA,many,TGTGCCAGCAGCTTAGTGCCTCTCTACGAGCAGTACTTC,CASSLVPLYEQYF
TRBJ2-7,TRBV4-2,TRBD2,few,TGTGCCAGCAGCCAAGACACGTTCCGGGGACTAGCGAAGTCCTACGAGCAGTACTTC,CASSQDTFRGLAKSYEQYF
TRBJ2-1,TRBV20-1,TRBD2,NA,TGCAGTGCTAGAGCGAGGACTAGCGGGTTGTACCAAGAGACCCAGTTCTTC,CSARARTSGLYQETQFF
TRBJ2-1,TRBV12-3/TRBV12-4,TRBD1,many,TGTGCCAGCAGTTTCCCGACAGGGGGCATCGATGAGCAGTTCTTC,CASSFPTGGIDEQFF
TRBJ1-1,TRBV9,NA,NA,TGTGCCAGCAGCGTAGGGGGCACTGAAGCTTTCTTT,CASSVGGTEAFF
TRBJ2-5,TRBV29-1,NA,NA,TGCAGCGGCGGCAGCCTCGGAGAGACCCAGTACTTC,CSGGSLGETQYF
TRBJ2-7,TRBV7-2,TRBD2,NA,TGTGCCAGCAGCCTTGGACTAGCGACCTACGAGCAGTACTTC,CASSLGLATYEQYF
TRBJ1-5,TRBV30,NA,NA,TGTGCCTGGAGTGACAGGAGCAATCAGCCCCAGCATTTT,CAWSDRSNQPQHF
TRBJ2-7,TRBV5-5,NA,NA,TGTGCCAGCACCTTGGGATGGGGCGAGCAGTACTTC,CASTLGWGEQYF